One and the same sample provided the 3 T cell receptor beta chains below, sequenced in a study of OX40 agonist ivuxolimab in advanced cancers. The data were produced by immunoSEQ multiplex PCR, yet TCRdb's version contains in-frame clones alone and is incomplete. The data hold over 8,000 clones, with roughly 70% observed a single time. Here the sequenced sample was CD4+ or CD8+ T cells sorted from blood, taken in a trial of the OX40 agonist ivuxolimab. These TCRs come from an adult with an advanced solid tumor such as melanoma, head and neck, liver or kidney cancer.

The chain joins TRBV6-5 to TRBJ2-1, with TRBD2 as a possible D gene (6 bases). The CDR3 loop spans 14 amino acids. The ends were cut back, 5 bases at V and 8 bases at J, with 16 bases in the middle. CDR1 is MNHEY and CDR2 is SVGAGI in the germline V gene. CDR3 in DNA: TGTGCCAGCAGTGAAGGTCGCGGGGCCGATGAGCAGTTCTTC. Its protein product is CASSEGRGADEQFF.

V and J are TRBV29-1 and TRBJ2-1; TRBD2 matches at 9 bases. The CDR3 consists of 16 residues. Germline CDR1 and CDR2: SQVTM and ANQGSEA. Trimming took 3 bases from V and 5 from J; bases not matched to a gene: 11. CDR3 sequence: CSVEFLASGMNNEQFF. The CDR3 coding sequence is TGCAGCGTTGAGTTCTTGGCTAGCGGGATGAACAATGAGCAGTTCTTC.

CDR3 sequence reads: CASSFQGAGTEAFF. The CDR3 DNA reads TGTGCCAGCAGTTTCCAGGGAGCCGGGACTGAAGCTTTCTTT. V and J are TRBV27 and TRBJ1-1; maybe TRBD1 (5 bases). CDR3 length equals 14 residues. The ends were cut back, 3 bases at V and 5 bases at J, with 13 bases in the middle. CDR1 is MNHEY, CDR2 SMNVEV, per germline (reference sequence).